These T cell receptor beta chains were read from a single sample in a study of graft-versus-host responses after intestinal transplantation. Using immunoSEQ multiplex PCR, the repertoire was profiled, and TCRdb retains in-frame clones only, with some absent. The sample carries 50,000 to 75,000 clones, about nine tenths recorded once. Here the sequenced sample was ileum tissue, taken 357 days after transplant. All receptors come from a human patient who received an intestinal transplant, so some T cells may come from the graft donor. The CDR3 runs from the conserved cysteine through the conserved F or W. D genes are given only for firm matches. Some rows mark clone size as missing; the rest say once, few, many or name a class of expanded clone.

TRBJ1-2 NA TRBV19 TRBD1 TGTGCCAGTAGTATCCGGACAGGACGGAATGGCTACACCTTC CASSIRTGRNGYTF
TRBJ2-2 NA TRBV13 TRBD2 TGTGCCAGCAGCTTATGGTCGAGCGGGGACACCGGGGAGCTGTTTTTT CASSLWSSGDTGELFF
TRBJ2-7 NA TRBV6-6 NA TGTGCCAGCAGGTACAAGGAAGGGGGATACGAGCAGTACTTC CASRYKEGGYEQYF
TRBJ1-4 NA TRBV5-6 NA TGTGCCAGCAGCTTGGAGGGGGGGAGAGTCGAACTGTTTTTT CASSLEGGRVELFF
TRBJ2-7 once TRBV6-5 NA TGTGCCAGCAGAAGCTCCTACGAGCAGTACTTC CASRSSYEQYF
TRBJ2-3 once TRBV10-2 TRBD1 TGCGCCAGCAGCGAATGGACAGGGAGCACAGATACGCAGTATTTT CASSEWTGSTDTQYF
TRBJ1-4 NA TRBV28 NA TGTGCCAGCGGCTCGTGGGGGTCGGGGAATGAAAAACTGTTTTTT CASGSWGSGNEKLFF
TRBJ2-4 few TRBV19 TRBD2 TGTGCCAGTAGTTGGACTAGCGGGGGGGACAACATTCAGTACTTC CASSWTSGGDNIQYF
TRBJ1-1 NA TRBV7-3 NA TGTGCCAGCAGCTTAAGGATGAACACTGAAGCTTTCTTT CASSLRMNTEAFF
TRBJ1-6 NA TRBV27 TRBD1 TGTGCCAGCAGTTTGGGACAGCCGAATTCACCCCTCCACTTT CASSLGQPNSPLHF
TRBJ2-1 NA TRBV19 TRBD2 TGTGCCAGTAGAGGGCCTTCGAAGACTAGCGGGAGGATAGACTATGAGCAGTTCTTC CASRGPSKTSGRIDYEQFF
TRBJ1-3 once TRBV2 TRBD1 TGTGCCAGCAGAAGGGACAGGGAACCTGGAAACACCATATATTTT CASRRDREPGNTIYF
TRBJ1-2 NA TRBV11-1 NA TGTGCCAGCAGCTTACGCGACAGTTATGGCTACACCTTC CASSLRDSYGYTF
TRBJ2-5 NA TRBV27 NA TGTGCCAGCAGTTTAACGGAGGGGGGAGAGACCCAGTACTTC CASSLTEGGETQYF
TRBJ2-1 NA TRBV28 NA TGTGCCAGCAGTTTACTGGTTCACAATGAGCAGTTCTTC CASSLLVHNEQFF
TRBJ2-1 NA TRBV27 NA TGTGCCAGCAGTTTATTGGGGAATGAGCAGTTCTTC CASSLLGNEQFF
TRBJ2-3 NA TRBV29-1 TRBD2 TGCAGCGCCATAGGGGCGGGAGGAACAGATACGCAGTATTTT CSAIGAGGTDTQYF
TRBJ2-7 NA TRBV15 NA TGTGCCACCAGCAGAGTTGGAGGGACGGACGAGCAGTACTTC CATSRVGGTDEQYF